This TCR beta chain emerged from a study of blood T cell repertoires in COVID-19. Per germline, CDR1 PRHDT and CDR2 FYEKMQ (reference sequence). Trimming took 6 bases from V and 0 from J, leaving 15 bases between them. The CDR3 runs 15 residues. The method was immunoSEQ multiplex PCR; TCRdb's version includes in-frame clones alone and lacks a portion of them. The top ten clones hold around 10% of a sample with about 230,000 clones, 70% to 90% of them seen once. The chain couples TRBV13 to TRBJ2-7; D not resolved. The source material was peripheral blood. The clonotype was recovered from a man aged 45-60 years with COVID-19, enrolled during active disease. In DNA, the CDR3 is TGTGCCAGCAGACGAAGCTTAGATTACTCCTACGAGCAGTACTTC. This encodes CASRRSLDYSYEQYF.